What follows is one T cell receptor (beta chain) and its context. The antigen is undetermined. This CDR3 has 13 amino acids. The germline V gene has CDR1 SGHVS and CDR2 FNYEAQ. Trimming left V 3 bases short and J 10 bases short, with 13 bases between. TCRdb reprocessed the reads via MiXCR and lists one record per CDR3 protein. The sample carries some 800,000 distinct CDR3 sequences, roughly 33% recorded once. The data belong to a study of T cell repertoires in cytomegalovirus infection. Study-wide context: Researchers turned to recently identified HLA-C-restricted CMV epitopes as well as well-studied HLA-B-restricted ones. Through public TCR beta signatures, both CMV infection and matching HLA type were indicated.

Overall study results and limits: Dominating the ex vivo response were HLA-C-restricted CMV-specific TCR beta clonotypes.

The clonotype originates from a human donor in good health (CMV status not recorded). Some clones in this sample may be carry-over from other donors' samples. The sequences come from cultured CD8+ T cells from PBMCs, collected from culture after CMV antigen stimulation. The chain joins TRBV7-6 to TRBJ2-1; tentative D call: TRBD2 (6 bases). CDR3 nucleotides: TGTGCCAGCAGCTTCGCCTCCCGGGGGGAGCAGTTCTTC. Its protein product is CASSFASRGEQFF.